This record concerns one T cell receptor beta chain sequence. The data belong to a study of blood T cell repertoires in COVID-19. Looking at the study overall: Some COVID-19 samples were acute and others convalescent; all came from the United States, Italy and Spain. Sample material is recorded as cDNA or gDNA derived from T cells, B-cell-depleted T cells, or PBMCs.

The CDR3 covers 17 residues. Per the germline V gene, CDR1 is SGDLS and CDR2 is YYNGEE. V dropped 3 bases and J dropped 5 bases, with 20 bases sitting between them. Authors' data handling: Using reference gene primer amplification, nucleated cell counts were estimated. The data were produced by immunoSEQ multiplex PCR, yet TCRdb's version contains in-frame clones alone and is incomplete. V, J and clone size are taken as reported in that table, and D and trimming were inferred from the DNA itself. The sample holds over 75,000 clones, just under 85% seen once. The receptor was isolated from a man between 65 and 85 years old with acute or convalescent COVID-19. This chain uses TRBV9 with TRBJ2-2, with a possible D match to TRBD1 (7 bases). Sequencing was performed on peripheral blood. Written as DNA, the CDR3 is TGTGCCAGCAGCGCCCGCACAGGGGCGGGGTGGACCGGGGAGCTGTTTTTT. It translates to CASSARTGAGWTGELFF.